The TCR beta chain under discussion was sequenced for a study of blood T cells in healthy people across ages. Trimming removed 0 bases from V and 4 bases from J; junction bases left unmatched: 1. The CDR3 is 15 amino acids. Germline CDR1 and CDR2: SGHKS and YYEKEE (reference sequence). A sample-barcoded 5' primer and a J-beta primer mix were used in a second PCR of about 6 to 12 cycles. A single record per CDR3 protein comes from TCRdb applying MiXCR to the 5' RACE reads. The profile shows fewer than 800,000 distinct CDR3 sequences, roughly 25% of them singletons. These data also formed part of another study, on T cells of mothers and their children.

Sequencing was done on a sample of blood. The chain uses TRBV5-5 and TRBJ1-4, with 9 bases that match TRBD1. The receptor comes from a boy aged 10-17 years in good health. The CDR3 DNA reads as TGTGCCAGCAGCTTGGAGGGACAGGGTAATGAAAAACTGTTTTTT. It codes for CASSLEGQGNEKLFF.